These 9 T cell receptor beta chains share one sample of origin, sequenced in a study of T cell responses to AZD1222 COVID-19 vaccine. Clones were sequenced by immunoSEQ multiplex PCR, and TCRdb holds only the in-frame ones, with some missing. Of some 110,000 clones in the sample, about 91% were seen once. The sample consisted of peripheral blood, taken 28 days after the second AZD1222 dose. All receptors come from an adult who received the AZD1222 COVID-19 vaccine.

The chain employs TRBV19 and TRBJ2-3, with D perhaps TRBD2 (6 bases). The CDR3 is 14 amino acids. Trimming took off 2 bases at V and 3 bases at J, with 9 bases between the two ends. Germline values: CDR1 LNHDA, CDR2 SQIVND (reference sequence). CDR3 in amino acids: CASSIREETDTQYF. The DNA for the CDR3 is TGTGCCAGTAGTATAAGGGAGGAAACAGATACGCAGTATTTT.

V is TRBV7-2 and J is TRBJ2-7; TRBD2 agrees at 9 bases. The CDR3 extends over 15 amino acids. Germline CDR1 reads SGHTA; CDR2 reads FQGNSA. Germline trimming cut 5 bases from V and 0 bases from J; bases unmatched to any gene: 5. This CDR3 is CASSLSSGSSYEQYF. The CDR3 coding sequence is TGTGCCAGCAGCCTAAGTAGCGGGAGCTCCTACGAGCAGTACTTC.

The rearrangement joins TRBV30 to TRBJ2-7, with 11 bases that match TRBD1. Germline V CDR1 and CDR2: GTSNPN, SVGIG (reference sequence). V lost 2 bases and J lost 4; bases outside the gene matches: 7. The CDR3 totals 15 residues. CDR3 in DNA: TGTGCCTGGAGTAACTCCGGGACAGGGGGGTACGAGCAGTACTTC. It codes for CAWSNSGTGGYEQYF.

The J gene is TRBJ2-3, the V gene TRBV20-1; D gene uncertain. There are 11 residues in the CDR3. Trimming pared 3 bases from V and 7 bases from J, leaving 8 bases between. CDR1 and CDR2 from the germline V gene are DFQATT and SNEGSKA (reference sequence). The CDR3 loop is CSASIFYTQYF. The CDR3 nucleotides read TGCAGTGCTAGCATCTTTTATACGCAGTATTTT.

The chain recombines TRBV6-5 with TRBJ2-1; tentative D call: TRBD1 (7 bases). Germline CDR1 reads MNHEY; CDR2 reads SVGAGI. This CDR3 is 14 amino acids long. With 7 bases removed from V and 1 base from J, the gap between germline ends came to 11 bases. In DNA form, the CDR3 reads TGTGCCAGCACCCCAGGGGGGTCCTACAATGAGCAGTTCTTC. The encoded protein is CASTPGGSYNEQFF.

CDR3 sequence reads: CASSLGLAGAGSYNEQFF. The CDR3 DNA reads as TGTGCCAGCAGCTTGGGACTAGCGGGAGCGGGGTCCTACAATGAGCAGTTCTTC. The chain carries TRBV7-3 and TRBJ2-1, with TRBD2 matching over 14 bases. The V gene end was trimmed by 3 bases and the J gene end by 1 base; junction bases not matched to a gene: 5. Looked up from germline, CDR1 is SGHTA and CDR2 is FQGTGA. This CDR3 comprises 18 residues. Together with reference TRBV7-3 and TRBJ2-1, the CDR3 gives the full variable domain: GAGVSQTPSNKVTEKGKYVELRCDPISGHTALYWYRQSLGQGPEFLIYFQGTGAADDSGLPNDRFFAVRPEGSVSTLKIQRTERGDSAVYLCASSLGLAGAGSYNEQFFGPGTRLTVL.

This clone was seen just once. The rearrangement uses TRBV28 and TRBJ2-1; D may be TRBD2 (5 bases). This CDR3 comprises 14 residues. Germline V gene lookup returns CDR1 MDHEN and CDR2 SYDVKM. Trimming shortened V by 5 bases and J by 7 bases, and 15 bases separated the two germline ends. As DNA, the CDR3 is TGTGCCAGCAGTCCCGCGGGTACTCGGAATGAGCAGTTCTTC. The encoded protein is CASSPAGTRNEQFF.

This chain uses TRBV29-1 with TRBJ1-1, with a tentative D call TRBD1 (5 bases). The germline V and J ends were trimmed by 5 bases and 5 bases, with 9 bases remaining between them. CDR3 length equals 11 residues. Germline CDR1 is SQVTM and CDR2 is ANQGSEA. The CDR3 DNA follows: TGCAGCGTTTTCGGGGGGACTGAAGCTTTCTTT. This codes for CSVFGGTEAFF.

This chain connects TRBV28 to TRBJ1-2; 12 nucleotides align to TRBD1. Trimming cost V 7 bases and J 8 bases; bases outside gene matches: 5. This CDR3 spans 13 amino acids. CDR1 MDHEN and CDR2 SYDVKM come from the germline V gene. The CDR3 spells CASKGQGARGYTF. The CDR3 DNA is TGTGCCAGCAAGGGACAGGGGGCGCGGGGCTACACCTTC.